This T cell receptor (beta chain) was obtained from a study of blood T cell repertoires in COVID-19. The assay was immunoSEQ multiplex PCR, and TCRdb's table has in-frame clones only and misses some. In the table there are tens of thousands of clones, 65% to 85% of which are singletons. This clone has a handful of counts. CDR3 size: 16 residues. Germline loops: CDR1 SNHLY, CDR2 FYNNEI. The germline V and J ends were trimmed by 5 bases and 2 bases, with 16 bases remaining between them. The sequence was obtained from a man older than 75 with active or convalescent COVID-19. The sequenced material came from peripheral blood. The gene calls are TRBV2 and TRBJ1-5; D may be TRBD1 (6 bases). The CDR3 nucleotides read TGTGCCAGCAGTAAGACGACAGGTTATGGCAATCAGCCCCAGCATTTT. This sequence encodes CASSKTTGYGNQPQHF.